A selection of T cell receptor beta chains follows, all from one sample in a study of cytomegalovirus exposure and HLA in healthy donors. Sequenced by immunoSEQ multiplex PCR; TCRdb stores in-frame clones only, minus some. The sample lists 120,000 or so clones, around 80% seen once, with roughly 6.2% in the top ten. Material: PBMCs. Source of these receptors: a man between 25 and 39 years old in good health and CMV-seropositive. The CDR3 runs from the conserved cysteine through the conserved F or W. D genes are given only for firm matches. Size values are once, few and many counts, or a class for expanded clones, and some rows have none.

J gene: TRBJ2-5
clone size: .
D gene: TRBD1
V gene: TRBV7-9
CDR3 protein: CASSFLGQGAGETQYF
CDR3 DNA: TGTGCCAGCAGCTTCTTGGGACAGGGGGCTGGGGAGACCCAGTACTTC

J gene: TRBJ1-1
clone size: .
D gene: .
V gene: TRBV7-2
CDR3 protein: CASSLSVSGKPAFF
CDR3 DNA: TGTGCCAGCAGCTTATCGGTGTCAGGGAAGCCAGCTTTCTTT

J gene: TRBJ2-7
clone size: .
D gene: .
V gene: TRBV6-1
CDR3 protein: CASSGTPSTYEQYF
CDR3 DNA: TGTGCCAGCAGCGGGACACCGTCTACCTACGAGCAGTACTTC

J gene: TRBJ1-1
clone size: .
D gene: TRBD1
V gene: TRBV5-3
CDR3 protein: CARSYTGGRTTEAFF
CDR3 DNA: TGTGCCAGAAGCTACACAGGGGGGAGGACCACTGAAGCTTTCTTT

J gene: TRBJ2-5
clone size: once
D gene: .
V gene: TRBV7-9
CDR3 protein: CASSLDRTLQETQYF
CDR3 DNA: TGTGCCAGCAGCTTAGATAGGACACTCCAAGAGACCCAGTACTTC

J gene: TRBJ2-1
clone size: .
D gene: TRBD1
V gene: TRBV9
CDR3 protein: CASSVGQGVHEQFF
CDR3 DNA: TGTGCCAGCAGCGTAGGACAGGGGGTCCATGAGCAGTTCTTC

J gene: TRBJ1-2
clone size: .
D gene: .
V gene: TRBV25-1
CDR3 protein: CASSEPPESNPYGYTF
CDR3 DNA: TGTGCCAGCAGTGAACCCCCAGAAAGTAACCCCTATGGCTACACCTTC

J gene: TRBJ2-1
clone size: .
D gene: TRBD1
V gene: TRBV19
CDR3 protein: CASSDRENYNEQFF
CDR3 DNA: TGTGCCAGTTCGGACAGGGAAAACTACAATGAGCAGTTCTTC

J gene: TRBJ2-5
clone size: few
D gene: .
V gene: TRBV15
CDR3 protein: CATSRDGRNQETQYF
CDR3 DNA: TGTGCCACCAGCAGAGATGGCAGAAACCAAGAGACCCAGTACTTC

J gene: TRBJ2-1
clone size: .
D gene: .
V gene: TRBV9
CDR3 protein: CASSVPRDTSYNEQFF
CDR3 DNA: TGTGCCAGCAGCGTACCCCGGGACACTTCCTACAATGAGCAGTTCTTC

J gene: TRBJ2-3
clone size: .
D gene: TRBD2
V gene: TRBV7-3
CDR3 protein: CASSFGGLAGGDLDF
CDR3 DNA: TGTGCCAGCAGCTTTGGTGGACTAGCGGGGGGGGACTTGGATTTT

J gene: TRBJ2-1
clone size: .
D gene: TRBD2
V gene: TRBV27
CDR3 protein: CASSPRTSTLIGSYNEQFF
CDR3 DNA: TGTGCCAGCAGTCCACGGACTAGCACGTTAATCGGCTCCTACAATGAGCAGTTCTTC

J gene: TRBJ2-7
clone size: .
D gene: TRBD1
V gene: TRBV7-6
CDR3 protein: CASSARGGQGAAEQYF
CDR3 DNA: TGTGCCAGCAGCGCGCGCGGGGGACAGGGGGCCGCCGAGCAGTACTTC

J gene: TRBJ1-3
clone size: .
D gene: TRBD1
V gene: TRBV10-3
CDR3 protein: CAISELPGQGNTIYF
CDR3 DNA: TGTGCCATCAGTGAGCTCCCGGGACAGGGAAACACCATATATTTT

J gene: TRBJ1-1
clone size: .
D gene: .
V gene: TRBV21-1
CDR3 protein: CASSTDRANTEAFF
CDR3 DNA: TGTGCCAGCAGCACGGACAGGGCGAACACTGAAGCTTTCTTT

J gene: TRBJ2-7
clone size: .
D gene: TRBD1
V gene: TRBV18
CDR3 protein: CASSPDRVEFHEQYF
CDR3 DNA: TGTGCCAGCTCGCCTGACAGGGTTGAGTTCCACGAGCAGTACTTC

J gene: TRBJ2-1
clone size: .
D gene: .
V gene: TRBV6-5
CDR3 protein: CASSYSYGGLGYEQFF
CDR3 DNA: TGTGCCAGCAGTTACTCGTACGGGGGGCTTGGGTATGAGCAGTTCTTC

J gene: TRBJ2-7
clone size: .
D gene: .
V gene: TRBV10-2
CDR3 protein: CASSETGSYEQYF
CDR3 DNA: TGCGCCAGCAGTGAGACAGGGTCCTACGAGCAGTACTTC

J gene: TRBJ2-3
clone size: .
D gene: .
V gene: TRBV19
CDR3 protein: CASRPEISLSTDTQYF
CDR3 DNA: TGTGCCAGTAGACCGGAGATTTCCCTTAGCACAGATACGCAGTATTTT

J gene: TRBJ2-4
clone size: once
D gene: .
V gene: TRBV6-5
CDR3 protein: CASSYSTGLKNIQYF
CDR3 DNA: TGTGCCAGCAGTTACTCGACGGGTCTCAAAAACATTCAGTACTTC

J gene: TRBJ1-3
clone size: .
D gene: .
V gene: TRBV11-2
CDR3 protein: CASRVLGGNTIYF
CDR3 DNA: TGTGCCAGCAGAGTTCTAGGTGGAAACACCATATATTTT

J gene: TRBJ2-2
clone size: few
D gene: .
V gene: TRBV5-6
CDR3 protein: CASSPTPAGANTGELFF
CDR3 DNA: TGTGCCAGCAGCCCTACGCCAGCAGGTGCGAACACCGGGGAGCTGTTTTTT

J gene: TRBJ2-7
clone size: few
D gene: TRBD2
V gene: TRBV27
CDR3 protein: CASSPSSGGANEQYF
CDR3 DNA: TGTGCCAGCAGTCCTAGTAGCGGGGGGGCTAACGAGCAGTACTTC

J gene: TRBJ1-4
clone size: .
D gene: .
V gene: TRBV14
CDR3 protein: CASSQGGRISEKLFF
CDR3 DNA: TGTGCCAGCAGCCAAGGAGGAAGGATTTCGGAAAAACTGTTTTTT

J gene: TRBJ2-5
clone size: once
D gene: .
V gene: TRBV5-1
CDR3 protein: CASSLAGGAWQETQYF
CDR3 DNA: TGCGCCAGCAGCTTGGCCGGAGGGGCATGGCAAGAGACCCAGTACTTC

J gene: TRBJ2-7
clone size: few
D gene: TRBD2
V gene: TRBV4-2
CDR3 protein: CASSQDKGSGGTYEQYF
CDR3 DNA: TGTGCCAGCAGCCAAGATAAGGGTAGCGGGGGGACCTACGAGCAGTACTTC

J gene: TRBJ1-4
clone size: .
D gene: TRBD1
V gene: TRBV29-1
CDR3 protein: CSVQPTGANEKLFF
CDR3 DNA: TGCAGCGTACAACCGACAGGGGCTAATGAAAAACTGTTTTTT

J gene: TRBJ2-3
clone size: once
D gene: .
V gene: TRBV10-3
CDR3 protein: CAISERASTDTQYF
CDR3 DNA: TGTGCCATCAGTGAAAGAGCTAGCACAGATACGCAGTATTTT

J gene: TRBJ1-1
clone size: .
D gene: .
V gene: TRBV4-1
CDR3 protein: CASSHAPGPGDTEAFF
CDR3 DNA: TGCGCCAGCAGCCATGCGCCTGGGCCCGGGGACACTGAAGCTTTCTTT

J gene: TRBJ2-7
clone size: .
D gene: .
V gene: TRBV15
CDR3 protein: CATSRGGHLSYEQYF
CDR3 DNA: TGTGCCACCAGCCGTGGAGGCCACCTCTCCTACGAGCAGTACTTC

J gene: TRBJ1-3
clone size: .
D gene: .
V gene: TRBV5-1
CDR3 protein: CASSFGEVANTIYF
CDR3 DNA: TGCGCCAGCAGCTTCGGGGAAGTAGCAAACACCATATATTTT

J gene: TRBJ2-5
clone size: .
D gene: TRBD2
V gene: TRBV4-1
CDR3 protein: CASSRGGSGDQETQYF
CDR3 DNA: TGCGCCAGCAGCCGCGGGGGATCGGGGGACCAAGAGACCCAGTACTTC

J gene: TRBJ2-1
clone size: few
D gene: .
V gene: TRBV27
CDR3 protein: CASSLISPRAHEQFF
CDR3 DNA: TGTGCCAGCAGTCTTATATCCCCCCGCGCCCATGAGCAGTTCTTC

J gene: TRBJ2-1
clone size: .
D gene: .
V gene: TRBV7-8
CDR3 protein: CASSLADRGSEQFF
CDR3 DNA: TGTGCCAGCAGCTTAGCGGACCGGGGAAGTGAGCAGTTCTTC

J gene: TRBJ1-4
clone size: .
D gene: TRBD1
V gene: TRBV28
CDR3 protein: CASSPTGGNSEKLFF
CDR3 DNA: TGTGCCAGCAGCCCTACAGGGGGGAATAGTGAAAAACTGTTTTTT

J gene: TRBJ2-2
clone size: .
D gene: .
V gene: TRBV4-2
CDR3 protein: CASSLNAGDNSGELFF
CDR3 DNA: TGTGCCAGCAGTCTCAACGCGGGGGACAACTCCGGGGAGCTGTTTTTT

J gene: TRBJ2-2
clone size: once
D gene: TRBD1
V gene: TRBV7-3
CDR3 protein: CASSLGTGSNGELFF
CDR3 DNA: TGTGCCAGCAGCTTGGGGACAGGGTCAAACGGGGAGCTGTTTTTT

J gene: TRBJ2-7
clone size: .
D gene: TRBD2
V gene: TRBV5-6
CDR3 protein: CASSLSGLRYEQYF
CDR3 DNA: TGTGCCAGCAGCTTGTCGGGACTAAGATACGAGCAGTACTTC

J gene: TRBJ2-5
clone size: .
D gene: TRBD1
V gene: TRBV19
CDR3 protein: CASSVDRAETQYF
CDR3 DNA: TGTGCCAGTAGTGTGGACAGGGCCGAGACCCAGTACTTC

J gene: TRBJ1-5
clone size: .
D gene: .
V gene: TRBV19
CDR3 protein: CASSLYRVRQPQHF
CDR3 DNA: TGTGCCAGTAGTCTTTACAGGGTCAGGCAGCCCCAGCATTTT

J gene: TRBJ2-4
clone size: .
D gene: TRBD1
V gene: TRBV11-2
CDR3 protein: CASSPGTGASNIQYF
CDR3 DNA: TGTGCCAGCAGCCCGGGGACAGGGGCATCGAACATTCAGTACTTC

J gene: TRBJ2-7
clone size: once
D gene: TRBD1
V gene: TRBV19
CDR3 protein: CASRVGTGGEQYF
CDR3 DNA: TGTGCCAGTAGGGTTGGGACAGGGGGCGAGCAGTACTTC

J gene: TRBJ1-6
clone size: .
D gene: TRBD1
V gene: TRBV30
CDR3 protein: CAWSAGQGGSPLHF
CDR3 DNA: TGTGCCTGGAGTGCGGGACAGGGTGGATCACCCCTCCACTTT

J gene: TRBJ1-2
clone size: .
D gene: TRBD1
V gene: TRBV30
CDR3 protein: CAWSFGTEGNYGYTF
CDR3 DNA: TGTGCCTGGAGTTTCGGGACAGAGGGCAACTATGGCTACACCTTC

J gene: TRBJ2-1
clone size: .
D gene: .
V gene: TRBV5-1
CDR3 protein: CASSLVGGANEQFF
CDR3 DNA: TGCGCCAGCAGCTTGGTAGGGGGGGCAAATGAGCAGTTCTTC